Presented here are 30 T cell receptor beta chains from one specimen sequenced in a study of control samples from healthy donors and cancer patients. Profiled with immunoSEQ multiplex PCR; TCRdb holds only in-frame clones, not every one. The repertoire has around 42,000 clones, 94% of them found once; the top ten carry about 24%. The sample taken for sequencing was blood. Receptors were obtained from a man between 60 and 75 years old in good health.

The chain has TRBV7-2 and TRBJ2-7; 8 bases are a match to TRBD1. This CDR3 contains 14 residues. The ends lost 3 bases at V and 2 bases at J; junction bases unmatched: 3. Per the germline V gene, CDR1 is SGHTA and CDR2 is FQGNSA. The CDR3 coding sequence is TGTGCCAGCAGCTTGGGGACAGGAACCTACGAGCAGTACTTC. Translation: CASSLGTGTYEQYF.

The chain joins TRBV7-9 to TRBJ2-7; 7 bases line up with TRBD1. Germline assignment: CDR1 SEHNR and CDR2 FQNEAQ (reference sequence). The V gene end was trimmed by 3 bases and the J gene end by 2 bases; junction bases not matched to a gene: 4. This CDR3 has 14 amino acids. CDR3 bases: TGTGCCAGCAGCTTCGAGACAGGGACCTACGAGCAGTACTTC. Translated, it gives CASSFETGTYEQYF.

This chain joins TRBV5-5 and TRBJ1-1; the D gene is possibly TRBD1 (5 bases). CDR1 is SGHKS, CDR2 YYEKEE, per germline (reference sequence). The CDR3 has 14 amino acids. V gave up 1 base and J gave up 0 bases, with 7 bases separating them. The CDR3 DNA reads TGTGCCAGCAGCTTGCGACAGTTGAACACTGAAGCTTTCTTT. Its translation is CASSLRQLNTEAFF.

V is TRBV6-6 and J is TRBJ2-5; unclear D gene. Germline CDR1 reads MNHNY; CDR2 reads SVGAGI (reference sequence). This CDR3 comprises 13 residues. Trimming cost V 4 bases and J 0 bases, with 6 bases left between them. The CDR3 is CASSSEYQETQYF. The CDR3 DNA sequence: TGTGCCAGCAGTTCTGAGTACCAAGAGACCCAGTACTTC.

The chain recombines TRBV11-2 with TRBJ2-7; D is possibly TRBD2 (5 bases). V was shortened by 0 bases and J by 3 bases, with 6 bases between the two germline ends. Per the germline V gene, CDR1 is SGHAT and CDR2 is FQNNGV. The CDR3 sequence is 13 residues long. The CDR3 is CASSLDRGYEQYF. In DNA, the CDR3 is TGTGCCAGCAGCTTAGATCGGGGCTACGAGCAGTACTTC. Full variable domain (missing parts from reference TRBV11-2 and TRBJ2-7): EAGVAQSPRYKIIEKRQSVAFWCNPISGHATLYWYQQILGQGPKLLIQFQNNGVVDDSQLPKDRFSAERLKGVDSTLKIQPAKLEDSAVYLCASSLDRGYEQYFGPGTRLTVT.

The genes are TRBV1 and TRBJ1-6. TRBV1 is classified as a pseudogene. The CDR3 consists of 16 residues. The CDR3 DNA sequence: TGCACCAGCAGCCAACTTAAAACAGCGAATAATTCACCCCTCCACTTT. Its translation is CTSSQLKTANNSPLHF.

This rearrangement joins TRBV4-1 to TRBJ1-6, with D possibly being TRBD1 (6 bases). The V end was cut by 4 bases, the J end by 5 bases, with 15 bases between. The CDR3 has 16 residues. Germline lookup yields CDR1 MGHRA and CDR2 YSYEKL. DNA for the CDR3: TGCGCCAGCAGCCTTCGACAGGCGGGGGATAATTCACCCCTCCACTTT. Its protein product is CASSLRQAGDNSPLHF.

This chain uses TRBV11-2 with TRBJ1-5; maybe TRBD1 (5 bases). Between the trimmed V and J ends, which lost 0 bases and 3 bases, there was a span of 9 bases. The CDR3 length is 15 residues. Per germline, CDR1 SGHAT and CDR2 FQNNGV. Written as DNA, the CDR3 is TGTGCCAGCAGCTTAGATTGGGGGGACAATCAGCCCCAGCATTTT. As protein: CASSLDWGDNQPQHF.

V gene TRBV5-4 combines with J gene TRBJ1-1; D is undetermined. The ends were cut back, 0 bases at V and 5 bases at J, with 17 bases in the middle. Germline V CDR1 and CDR2: SGHNT, YYREEE (reference sequence). This CDR3 comprises 16 residues. The DNA for the CDR3 is TGTGCCAGCAGCTTGGACTTGGTTACAGCGGGGACTGAAGCTTTCTTT. It encodes CASSLDLVTAGTEAFF.

Comments on this clone: The junction and the germline gene differ at one end; a read error may be behind it. This sequence joins TRBV5-6 and TRBJ2-3, with 12 bases aligning to TRBD2. CDR3 length equals 11 residues. Germline V CDR1 and CDR2: SGHDT, YYEEEE. CDR3: CASSRGLAGNF. As DNA, the CDR3 is TGTGCCAGCAGCAGGGGACTAGCGGGTAATTTT.

J is TRBJ2-2 and V is TRBV5-6, with D hard to call. The ends were cut back, 0 bases at V and 2 bases at J, with 8 bases in the middle. This CDR3 contains 15 residues. Per the germline V gene, CDR1 is SGHDT and CDR2 is YYEEEE. In DNA, the CDR3 is TGTGCCAGCAGCTTGGATCTCATAAACACCGGGGAGCTGTTTTTT. Translating it yields CASSLDLINTGELFF.

This clone was seen only once. Written as DNA, the CDR3 is TGTGCCAGCACCTGGGGGGGCTCCTACGAGCAGTACTTC. Protein sequence: CASTWGGSYEQYF. This chain links TRBV2 with TRBJ2-7, with TRBD2 identical over 7 bases. The CDR3 loop spans 13 amino acids. Germline CDR1 and CDR2: SNHLY and FYNNEI. V lost 7 bases, J lost 0 bases, and 3 bases stayed unmatched.

The chain is built from TRBV3-1 (or the pseudogene TRBV3-2) and TRBJ2-2; 7 nucleotides align to TRBD1. CDR3 length: 16 residues. V dropped 5 bases and J dropped 5; count of bases not matched to a gene: 11. The germline CDR1 and CDR2 sequences are LGHDT and YNNKEL (reference sequence). The CDR3 reads CASSLTGTAPTGELFF. CDR3 coding DNA: TGTGCCAGCAGCTTAACAGGGACAGCTCCAACCGGGGAGCTGTTTTTT.

This chain joins TRBV7-9 and TRBJ2-3; tentatively, D is TRBD2 (5 bases). Per the germline V gene, CDR1 is SEHNR and CDR2 is FQNEAQ (reference sequence). Trimming shortened V by 0 bases and J by 3 bases, and 10 bases separated the two germline ends. The CDR3 is made up of 15 amino acids. CDR3 protein: CASSLAGGDTDTQYF. The CDR3 bases are TGTGCCAGCAGCTTAGCAGGAGGTGATACAGATACGCAGTATTTT.

DNA of the CDR3: TGTGCCAGCAGCTCAGGCCCGGGACTAGCGGGAGGGCTGGGTACGCAGTATTTT. Translated: CASSSGPGLAGGLGTQYF. This sequence joins TRBV7-2 and TRBJ2-3; TRBD2 agrees at 16 bases. The CDR3 has 18 residues. Germline loops: CDR1 SGHTA, CDR2 FQGNSA. V gave up 4 bases and J gave up 8 bases; unmatched junction bases: 12. The whole variable domain, remainder taken from reference TRBV7-2 and TRBJ2-3, is GAGVSQSPSNKVTEKGKDVELRCDPISGHTALYWYRQSLGQGLEFLIYFQGNSAPDKSGLPSDRFSAERTGGSVSTLTIQRTQQEDSAVYLCASSSGPGLAGGLGTQYFGPGTRLTVL.

A note on this clone: The junction does not match germline at one end; this may be a read error. This chain uses TRBV7-7 with TRBJ1-3; 7 nucleotides agree with TRBD1. Germline V gives CDR1 SSHAT, CDR2 FNYEAQ (reference sequence). The CDR3 is 15 amino acids. As DNA, the CDR3 is TGTGCTAGCAGCTTGATGACAGGGCCTGGAAACACCATATATTTT. Protein product: CASSLMTGPGNTIYF.

This rearrangement joins TRBV9 to TRBJ1-2; D ambiguous. The CDR3 is 13 amino acids. Trimming removed 0 bases at V and 8 bases at J, with 11 bases between. Germline CDR1 SGDLS, CDR2 YYNGEE. The CDR3 sequence is CASSVDEVGGYTF. Written as DNA, the CDR3 is TGTGCCAGCAGCGTAGACGAGGTAGGGGGCTACACCTTC.

This chain joins TRBV6-2 or TRBV6-3 and TRBJ1-2; tentative D call: TRBD1 (5 bases). Germline CDR1 MNHEY, CDR2 SVGEGT. The CDR3 totals 15 residues. Trimming stripped 3 bases from V and 5 bases from J, with 16 bases between. CDR3 in DNA: TGTGCCAGCAGTTATGGGGAGAGCTGGGGGTATGGCTACACCTTC. Its translation is CASSYGESWGYGYTF.

The rearrangement joins TRBV5-1 to TRBJ2-7; D not certain. V gave up 0 bases and J gave up 3 bases, with 16 bases separating them. The CDR3 consists of 16 residues. Germline V gene sequence: CDR1 SGHRS, CDR2 YFSETQ. CDR3: CASSLGAGPHFYEQYF. The DNA for the CDR3 is TGCGCCAGCAGCTTGGGGGCCGGGCCCCACTTCTACGAGCAGTACTTC.

CDR3 DNA: TGTGCCAGCAGGGCAGGGGTGGGCACTGAAGCTTTCTTT. Translating gives CASRAGVGTEAFF. V usage is TRBV28 and J usage is TRBJ1-1; D might be TRBD1 (6 bases). The germline gives CDR1 MDHEN, CDR2 SYDVKM. The CDR3 is 13 residues long. Trimming pared 6 bases from V and 4 bases from J, leaving 12 bases between.

This chain uses TRBV6-5 with TRBJ2-7; D is uncertain. CDR1 is MNHEY and CDR2 is SVGAGI in the germline V gene. Trimming shortened V by 5 bases and J by 2 bases, and 4 bases separated the two germline ends. This CDR3 is built from 11 residues. The CDR3 DNA is TGTGCCAGCAGTAAGCCCTACGAGCAGTACTTC. This sequence encodes CASSKPYEQYF.

This clone was recorded only once. V is TRBV5-6 and J is TRBJ2-2, with TRBD2 identical over 8 bases. Germline trimming cut 4 bases from V and 3 bases from J; bases unmatched to any gene: 11. CDR1 and CDR2 from the germline V gene are SGHDT and YYEEEE. This CDR3 region has 17 residues. Written as DNA, the CDR3 is TGTGCCAGCAGCGCCCCGACTAGCGTAAAGGACACCGGGGAGCTGTTTTTT. It specifies CASSAPTSVKDTGELFF.

This chain links TRBV28 with TRBJ2-7; D may be TRBD1 or TRBD2 (5 bases each). Trimming took off 7 bases at V and 0 bases at J, with 13 bases between the two ends. Germline lookup yields CDR1 MDHEN and CDR2 SYDVKM. The CDR3 consists of 14 residues. Written as DNA, the CDR3 is TGTGCCAGCACCCTAAGAGGGACCTCCTACGAGCAGTACTTC. It is translated as CASTLRGTSYEQYF.

The V call is TRBV6-5, the J call TRBJ2-7; 9 bases match TRBD2. Germline-derived CDR1 and CDR2 are MNHEY and SVGAGI. The CDR3 extends over 16 amino acids. After removal of 2 bases from V and 6 bases from J, the junction contained 11 bases not matched to a gene. The CDR3 nucleotides read TGTGCCAGCAGTTACGGGCTAGCGGGAAAAGGCTTCGAGCAGTACTTC. Encoded protein: CASSYGLAGKGFEQYF.

The genes are TRBV9 and TRBJ2-2; D uncertain. Germline CDR1 is SGDLS and CDR2 is YYNGEE. This CDR3 spans 14 amino acids. V was trimmed by 3 bases and J by 1 base, leaving 7 bases between them. The CDR3 region has the DNA TGTGCCAGCAGCGGTAGGAGGAACACCGGGGAGCTGTTTTTT. Amino acids: CASSGRRNTGELFF.

The V and J genes are TRBV12-3 or TRBV12-4 and TRBJ2-2, with no clear D. The CDR3 covers 11 residues. Trimming pared 5 bases from V and 7 bases from J, leaving 5 bases between. CDR3 sequence: CASSPRGELFF. The CDR3 nucleotides read TGTGCCAGCAGTCCGCGCGGGGAGCTGTTTTTT.

This clone was seen only a few times. The V and J genes are TRBV2 and TRBJ2-5; D tentatively reads TRBD1 or TRBD2 (5 bases each). The CDR3 consists of 12 residues. V was trimmed by 4 bases and J by 3 bases, leaving 6 bases between them. Germline V gives CDR1 SNHLY, CDR2 FYNNEI. In DNA form, the CDR3 reads TGTGCCAGCAGTGGAGGGGAAGAGACCCAGTACTTC. It encodes CASSGGEETQYF.

This clone was seen more than once but under ten times. The gene calls are TRBV5-4 and TRBJ2-5; D perhaps matches TRBD1 (5 bases). The germline V and J ends were trimmed by 0 bases and 2 bases, with 14 bases remaining between them. Looked up from germline, CDR1 is SGHNT and CDR2 is YYREEE (reference sequence). This CDR3 spans 16 amino acids. CDR3 coding DNA: TGTGCCAGCAGCTTGGGAAGGGCCGCAGGGCAAGAGACCCAGTACTTC. Protein: CASSLGRAAGQETQYF. Based on the CDR3 plus reference TRBV5-4 and TRBJ2-5, the full variable domain is ETGVTQSPTHLIKTRGQQVTLRCSSQSGHNTVSWYQQALGQGPQFIFQYYREEENGRGNFPPRFSGLQFPNYSSELNVNALELDDSALYLCASSLGRAAGQETQYFGPGTRLLVL.

This sequence joins TRBV11-3 and TRBJ2-1, with D tentatively TRBD2 (6 bases). The germline CDR1 and CDR2 sequences are SGHNT and YENEEA. V shed 0 bases and J shed 0 bases, with 9 bases lying between them. CDR3 length equals 16 residues. This chain's CDR3 is CASSLEAGNSYNEQFF. Written as DNA, the CDR3 is TGTGCCAGCAGCTTAGAAGCGGGTAACTCCTACAATGAGCAGTTCTTC.

V gene TRBV19 combines with J gene TRBJ1-2; 8 bases match TRBD1. This CDR3 spans 14 amino acids. Germline V gene sequence: CDR1 LNHDA, CDR2 SQIVND (reference sequence). V was pared by 3 bases and J by 4 bases, with 4 bases of the junction left unmatched. CDR3 sequence: CASSIDRGPYGYTF. The CDR3 DNA follows: TGTGCCAGTAGTATCGACAGGGGTCCCTATGGCTACACCTTC.